The T cell receptor (beta chain) described here comes from a study of T-cell reconstitution after alpha-beta-depleted transplantation in children. Study results and limitations: After one year, T-cell counts and TCRbeta diversity mostly came from new T cells.

As it was prepared, the TCRbeta library received unique molecular identifiers. TCRdb ran MiXCR on the PCR reads and lists one entry per CDR3 protein. Of some 550,000 distinct CDR3 sequences listed, roughly 23% were seen once; the top ten hold 13% to 15%. At least ten counts were recorded for this clonotype. Its antigen remains unknown. The germline V gene has CDR1 DFQATT and CDR2 SNEGSKA (reference sequence). This CDR3 region has 12 residues. The ends were cut back, 7 bases at V and 5 bases at J, with 12 bases in the middle. Sequenced material: PBMCs, mostly from graft donor cells, taken 360 days after TCRalphabeta/CD19-depleted stem cell transplant. The clonotype comes from a boy in the first two years of life who had a stem cell transplant for acute myeloid leukemia, so the T cells may come from the graft donor. V gene TRBV20-1 combines with J gene TRBJ2-1, with D possibly matching TRBD1 (6 bases). The chain's CDR3 is CSGEGQHNEQFF. The CDR3, as DNA: TGCAGTGGGGAAGGACAGCACAATGAGCAGTTCTTC.